Listed below are T cell receptor beta chains from one sample, sequenced in a study of CD8+ T cells in alopecia areata. Measured with immunoSEQ multiplex PCR; TCRdb has only the in-frame clones, and not every one. Here the sample spans 150,000 to 200,000 clones, less than 70% being singletons. The starting material was CD4+ T cells sorted from blood, obtained at week 24, from a patient treated with tofacitinib. These receptors all come from a human donor with alopecia areata. Each CDR3 is given with its conserved first and last residue. The D gene is left open where the match is weak.

>13|TRBV4-1|-|TRBJ2-5
CASSQLGGETQYF
>11|TRBV30|-|TRBJ1-1
CAWSVNSGAFF
>15|TRBV11-2|TRBD1|TRBJ2-5
CASSLKATGQGTQYF
>13|TRBV29-1|-|TRBJ2-3
CSVGGVSSDTQYF
>14|TRBV15|-|TRBJ1-1
CATSRGGTNTEAFF
>13|TRBV29-1|TRBD2|TRBJ2-5
CSVPSGVKETQYF
>15|TRBV6-5|-|TRBJ1-2
CASSGYLQGNYGYTF
>15|TRBV7-9|-|TRBJ2-2
CASRPRLRETGELFF
>13|TRBV6-5|-|TRBJ1-1
CASSDGGLTEAFF
>16|TRBV9|-|TRBJ1-5
CASSVGGGGAFEPQHF
>14|TRBV30|-|TRBJ2-1
CAWSSGSSYNEQFF
>14|TRBV5-1|TRBD1|TRBJ1-6
CASSTQGANSPLHF
>11|TRBV20-1|-|TRBJ2-5
CSARPRGTQYF
>13|TRBV19|TRBD2|TRBJ2-5
CASRTSGAETQYF
>18|TRBV30|TRBD1|TRBJ1-6
CAWRPTGDLIVYNSPLHF
>15|TRBV6-5|-|TRBJ2-2
CASSRVSTNTGELFF
>14|TRBV6-1|-|TRBJ1-2
CASSEEWRNYGYTF
>13|TRBV5-1|-|TRBJ2-7
CASSPDGDYEQYF
>14|TRBV19|TRBD1|TRBJ2-7
CASSRGQRTYEQYF
>10|TRBV29-1|-|TRBJ2-1
CSVDGNEQFF
>13|TRBV25-1|-|TRBJ1-5
CASSDFNNQPQHF
>16|TRBV10-3|-|TRBJ1-2
CAISESTGGGVYGYTF
>13|TRBV5-6|-|TRBJ2-5
CASSLDRRETQYF
>16|TRBV30|-|TRBJ1-2
CAWSVQETGWDYGYTF
>15|TRBV14|TRBD1|TRBJ2-2
CASSRRGQPTGELFF
>15|TRBV15|-|TRBJ1-2
CATSAEIQGYYGYTF
>15|TRBV7-2|-|TRBJ2-5
CASSLVTDPSITQYF
>16|TRBV4-1|-|TRBJ2-7
CASSQARGISFYEQYF
>13|TRBV29-1|-|TRBJ1-4
CSVERGSGEKLFF
>14|TRBV2|-|TRBJ1-5
CASTYTNSNQPQHF